Following are 18 T cell receptor beta chains from one sample sequenced in a study of shared clonotypes between healthy human individuals. TCRdb's copy holds only in-frame clones and misses some; the assay was immunoSEQ multiplex PCR. The data hold almost 750,000 clones, with roughly 72% observed a single time. Input material: memory CD4+ T cells sorted from blood. The sample's subset: CD45RA-negative fraction. Receptor source: a woman in her 30s in good health.

The chain links TRBV6-1 to TRBJ1-2; the D gene is possibly TRBD1 (6 bases). From germline, CDR1 is MNHNS and CDR2 SASEGT. The length of the CDR3 is 13 residues. Trimming shortened V by 6 bases and J by 5 bases, and 13 bases separated the two germline ends. CDR3 sequence (DNA): TGTGCCAGCAGGACCGCAGGACAGTATGGCTACACCTTC. Amino acid sequence: CASRTAGQYGYTF.

This clone was observed at least ten times. CDR3 loop: CASSDGGGLEKLFF. DNA of the CDR3: TGTGCCAGCAGCGATGGCGGGGGGCTCGAAAAACTGTTTTTT. The V call is TRBV27, the J call TRBJ1-4; TRBD1 is a possible D gene (6 bases). This CDR3 comprises 14 residues. Trimming cost V 6 bases and J 8 bases, with 16 bases left between them. Germline-derived CDR1 and CDR2 are MNHEY and SMNVEV (reference sequence).

The table lists this clone with a few counts. The chain employs TRBV5-1 and TRBJ1-2; 12 bases align to TRBD1. V trimming: 3 bases; J trimming: 1 base; junction bases outside the gene matches: 10. This CDR3 is 18 amino acids long. Germline V gene data show CDR1 as SGHRS and CDR2 as YFSETQ. CDR3: CASSWRPGTGGDNYGYTF. In DNA, the CDR3 is TGCGCCAGCAGCTGGCGCCCCGGGACAGGGGGCGATAACTATGGCTACACCTTC.

On this clone itself: An end of the junction differs from the germline gene, which may be a read error. This chain joins TRBV6-1 and TRBJ2-7; D possibly corresponds to TRBD1 (8 bases). This CDR3 has 12 residues. CDR1 is MNHNS and CDR2 is SASEGT in the germline V gene. The CDR3 sequence: CASSEAARGRGF. Written as DNA, the CDR3 is TGTGCCAGCAGTGAAGCTGCCAGGGGGCGGGGGTTC.

The chain recombines TRBV4-1 with TRBJ2-2; 8 bases map to TRBD1. The trim removed 1 base at V and 1 base at J, leaving 11 bases unmatched. This CDR3 contains 19 residues. Germline assignment: CDR1 MGHRA and CDR2 YSYEKL. The CDR3 loop is CASSQVSGTGGRNTGELFF. The DNA for the CDR3 is TGCGCCAGCAGCCAAGTGTCCGGGACAGGTGGAAGGAACACCGGGGAGCTGTTTTTT.

A remark on this clone: Just one base apart from a much larger clone, this may be a read error. This CDR3 is also generated by other DNA sequences in the sample. V gene TRBV7-8 combines with J gene TRBJ2-2; TRBD1 aligns across 9 bases. Trimming cost V 5 bases and J 4 bases; bases outside gene matches: 2. The CDR3 is 14 residues long. Germline V gene sequence: CDR1 SGHVS, CDR2 FQNEAQ. In DNA form, the CDR3 reads TGTGCCAGCAGCCCACAGGGGGCCACCGGGGAGCTGTTTTTT. Amino acid sequence: CASSPQGATGELFF. The full variable domain, with the rest looked up from reference TRBV7-8 and TRBJ2-2, is GAGVSQSPRYKVAKRGQDVALRCDPISGHVSLFWYQQALGQGPEFLTYFQNEAQLDKSGLPSDRFFAERPEGSVSTLKIQRTQQEDSAVYLCASSPQGATGELFFGEGSRLTVL.

This rearrangement joins TRBV10-3 to TRBJ1-2, with D tentatively TRBD1 (5 bases). From germline, CDR1 is ENHRY and CDR2 SYGVKD. The germline V and J ends were trimmed by 4 bases and 8 bases, with 14 bases remaining between them. The CDR3 has 13 amino acids. CDR3: CAISGGREGGYTF. For the CDR3, the DNA is TGTGCCATCAGTGGGGGCAGGGAGGGCGGCTACACCTTC.

The chain employs TRBV5-8 and TRBJ2-3; 9 nucleotides line up with TRBD2. The CDR3 has 15 amino acids. CDR1 and CDR2 from the germline V gene are SGHTS and YDEGEE. J was trimmed by 5 bases and V by 1 base; bases with no gene match: 5. CDR3 coding DNA: TGTGCCAGCAGCTTGAGAGCGGGAGGTGTAGATACGCAGTATTTT. The encoded protein is CASSLRAGGVDTQYF.

The V call is TRBV19, the J call TRBJ2-3; 7 bases agree with TRBD2. Germline CDR1 reads LNHDA; CDR2 reads SQIVND (reference sequence). The CDR3 extends over 13 amino acids. J was trimmed by 2 bases and V by 6 bases; bases with no gene match: 2. Here the CDR3 DNA reads TGTGCCAGTAGGAAGCGGGACACAGATACGCAGTATTTT. Residues: CASRKRDTDTQYF.

The chain joins TRBV5-4 to TRBJ2-6; D remains ambiguous. Germline-derived CDR1 and CDR2 are SGHNT and YYREEE (reference sequence). This CDR3 is 15 amino acids long. V was pared by 4 bases and J by 0 bases, with 8 bases between. The CDR3: CASSTVASGANVLTF. CDR3 DNA sequence: TGTGCCAGCAGCACCGTCGCCTCTGGGGCCAACGTCCTGACTTTC.

This chain uses TRBV5-1 with TRBJ2-7; D possibly uses TRBD1 or TRBD2 (5 bases each). The ends were cut back, 3 bases at V and 12 bases at J, with 22 bases in the middle. The CDR3 totals 14 residues. In germline, CDR1 is SGHRS, CDR2 YFSETQ. The CDR3 loop reads CASSSGTNGVLVYF. Here the CDR3 DNA reads TGCGCCAGCAGCTCCGGGACCAACGGTGTCTTGGTGTACTTC.

V and J are TRBV5-1 and TRBJ2-5, with 7 bases identical to TRBD2. The CDR3 loop spans 15 amino acids. The germline gives CDR1 SGHRS, CDR2 YFSETQ. The ends lost 0 bases at V and 4 bases at J; junction bases unmatched: 6. The DNA of the CDR3 is TGCGCCAGCAGCTTGGATGCGGGAGCTAGAGAGACCCAGTACTTC. Encoded protein: CASSLDAGARETQYF.

This clone was picked up one time. The chain carries TRBV28 and TRBJ2-6; D is unresolved. Trimming shortened V by 3 bases and J by 2 bases, and 2 bases separated the two germline ends. The CDR3 spans 13 residues. CDR1 MDHEN and CDR2 SYDVKM come from the germline V gene. The CDR3 nucleotides read TGTGCCAGCAGTTTCGCTGGGGCCAACGTCCTGACTTTC. Protein: CASSFAGANVLTF.

This clone was detected only a few times. Mismatch with germline at one junction end may stem from a read error. The genes are TRBV7-6 and TRBJ1-1, with D hard to call. This CDR3 spans 13 amino acids. Looked up from germline, CDR1 is SGHVS and CDR2 is FNYEAQ. The CDR3 is CASSFGRNAEAFF. DNA of the CDR3: TGTGCCAGCAGCTTCGGCAGGAACGCTGAAGCTTTCTTT.

The chain carries TRBV12-5 and TRBJ2-1; D possibly corresponds to TRBD2 (6 bases). Germline CDR1 LGHNT, CDR2 FRNRAP. Trimming removed 0 bases at V and 7 bases at J, with 16 bases between. This CDR3 region has 16 residues. The CDR3 sequence: CASGLVLGSGGNEQFF. CDR3 in DNA: TGTGCTAGTGGTTTGGTACTAGGGAGTGGAGGGAATGAGCAGTTCTTC. The full variable domain, its missing parts supplied by reference TRBV12-5 and TRBJ2-1, is DARVTQTPRHKVTEMGQEVTMRCQPILGHNTVFWYRQTMMQGLELLAYFRNRAPLDDSGMPKDRFSAEMPDATLATLKIQPSEPRDSAVYFCASGLVLGSGGNEQFFGPGTRLTVL.

This clone was recorded once. This sequence joins TRBV27 and TRBJ2-5, with no clear D. Germline CDR1 is MNHEY and CDR2 is SMNVEV (reference sequence). This CDR3 has 11 amino acids. The V and J ends lost 4 bases and 4 bases respectively, with 4 bases between them. The CDR3 DNA follows: TGTGCCAGCAGTTATCGAGAGACCCAGTACTTC. Protein: CASSYRETQYF.

This clone occurred a few times. This chain connects TRBV7-9 to TRBJ2-1; TRBD1 is a possible D gene (5 bases). The germline V gene has CDR1 SEHNR and CDR2 FQNEAQ (reference sequence). The germline V and J ends were trimmed by 5 bases and 9 bases, with 20 bases remaining between them. This CDR3 comprises 15 residues. CDR3 in DNA: TGTGCCAGCAGCCCAGGGCAGGGTTTTAATAGTGAGCAGTTCTTC. Translated, it gives CASSPGQGFNSEQFF.

The chain has TRBV5-1 and TRBJ1-2; unclear D gene. The CDR3 sequence is 13 residues long. The V gene's germline CDR1 is SGHRS and CDR2 YFSETQ. Trimming pared 4 bases from V and 8 bases from J, leaving 15 bases between. This CDR3 is CASSQGQDGGYTF. The CDR3 nucleotides read TGCGCCAGCAGCCAAGGTCAGGACGGGGGCTACACCTTC.